What follows are 25 T cell receptor beta chains derived from one specimen sequenced in a study of cytomegalovirus exposure and HLA in healthy donors. Use of 60 Vbeta and 13 Jbeta primers characterized the PCR. Clones were sequenced by immunoSEQ multiplex PCR, and TCRdb holds only the in-frame ones, with some missing. The profile shows some 220,000 clones, around 80% of them singletons. Sequencing was carried out using PBMCs. All receptors come from a boy younger than 18 in good health and CMV-seronegative.

V and J are TRBV14 and TRBJ2-5; TRBD1 might be the D (5 bases). The germline V gene has CDR1 SGHDN and CDR2 FVKESK. This CDR3 contains 15 residues. Between the trimmed V and J ends, which lost 2 bases and 0 bases, there was a span of 10 bases. DNA of the CDR3: TGTGCCAGCAGCCAACCTCCAGGGTACCAAGAGACCCAGTACTTC. Translated: CASSQPPGYQETQYF. The entire variable domain, with the rest obtained from reference TRBV14 and TRBJ2-5, is as follows: EAGVTQFPSHSVIEKGQTVTLRCDPISGHDNLYWYRRVMGKEIKFLLHFVKESKQDESGMPNNRFLAERTGGTYSTLKVQPAELEDSGVYFCASSQPPGYQETQYFGPGTRLLVL.

This clone was found a few times. V gene TRBV6-5 combines with J gene TRBJ1-4; 7 bases map to TRBD1. The CDR3 spans 15 residues. The trim removed 2 bases at V and 8 bases at J, leaving 8 bases unmatched. The germline CDR1 and CDR2 sequences are MNHEY and SVGAGI. The CDR3 protein is CASSYAKTGEEKLFF. The CDR3 DNA follows: TGTGCCAGCAGTTACGCGAAAACAGGGGAGGAAAAACTGTTTTTT.

This sequence joins TRBV7-9 and TRBJ2-3, with 10 bases that match TRBD1. The CDR3 loop spans 18 amino acids. With 0 bases clipped from V and 3 bases from J, the junction kept 9 bases outside the gene matches. The germline V gene has CDR1 SEHNR and CDR2 FQNEAQ (reference sequence). The CDR3 DNA is TGTGCCAGCAGCTTAGCGACTTTGACAGGGGGCCTAACAGATACGCAGTATTTT. This gives the protein CASSLATLTGGLTDTQYF. Looking up the rest from reference TRBV7-9 and TRBJ2-3 gives the full variable domain: DTGVSQNPRHKITKRGQNVTFRCDPISEHNRLYWYRQTLGQGPEFLTYFQNEAQLEKSRLLSDRFSAERPKGSFSTLEIQRTEQGDSAMYLCASSLATLTGGLTDTQYFGPGTRLTVL.

V and J are TRBV30 and TRBJ2-1; possible D gene TRBD2, 5 bases. Trimming pared 4 bases from V and 0 bases from J, leaving 16 bases between. The CDR3 has 16 amino acids. CDR1 and CDR2 (germline): GTSNPN, SVGIG (reference sequence). CDR3 protein: CAWKRLVANSYNEQFF. The CDR3 region has the DNA TGTGCCTGGAAAAGGTTAGTAGCGAACTCCTACAATGAGCAGTTCTTC.

In this sample, this clone turned up a few times. In DNA, the CDR3 is TGTGCCAGCAGTGAAAGTAGCGTGGTCAACGAGCAGTACTTC. Translation gives CASSESSVVNEQYF. The chain recombines TRBV2 with TRBJ2-7, with a weak D call TRBD2 (5 bases). CDR1 is SNHLY and CDR2 is FYNNEI in the germline V gene. V was clipped by 2 bases and J by 5 bases, with 13 bases between them. CDR3 length: 14 residues.

This clone was seen more than once but under ten times. V is TRBV19 and J is TRBJ2-1; D may be TRBD2 (6 bases). Deletions cut 5 bases from V and 5 bases from J, with 22 bases between. Germline CDR1 LNHDA, CDR2 SQIVND (reference sequence). The CDR3 has 17 amino acids. The CDR3 reads CASSLGLLPYDNNEQFF. In DNA, the CDR3 is TGTGCCAGTAGTCTGGGACTTCTCCCCTACGATAACAATGAGCAGTTCTTC.

V and J are TRBV5-1 and TRBJ2-1; D ambiguous. V was cut by 0 bases and J by 0 bases, with 7 bases left in between. This CDR3 is built from 15 residues. The germline V gene has CDR1 SGHRS and CDR2 YFSETQ. Here the CDR3 reads CASSLAASSYNEQFF. For the CDR3, the DNA is TGCGCCAGCAGCTTGGCAGCTAGCTCCTACAATGAGCAGTTCTTC.

J is TRBJ2-3 and V is TRBV7-2; TRBD1 matches at 10 bases. This CDR3 has 14 amino acids. Germline CDR1 SGHTA, CDR2 FQGNSA. V gave up 3 bases and J gave up 4 bases; unmatched junction bases: 1. The chain's CDR3 is CASSLGQGSDTQYF. The CDR3 coding sequence is TGTGCCAGCAGCTTGGGACAGGGGTCAGATACGCAGTATTTT. The variable domain in full, with the rest retrieved from reference TRBV7-2 and TRBJ2-3, is GAGVSQSPSNKVTEKGKDVELRCDPISGHTALYWYRQSLGQGLEFLIYFQGNSAPDKSGLPSDRFSAERTGGSVSTLTIQRTQQEDSAVYLCASSLGQGSDTQYFGPGTRLTVL.

This clone was recorded only once. The chain carries TRBV7-2 and TRBJ2-7; D is unresolved. The CDR3 length is 15 residues. From germline, CDR1 is SGHTA and CDR2 FQGNSA. With 5 bases removed from V and 6 bases from J, the gap between germline ends came to 20 bases. The CDR3 DNA is TGTGCCAGCAGCCCTACCATACCGACCCAGGTCGAGCAGTACTTC. Its protein product is CASSPTIPTQVEQYF. Supplemented by reference TRBV7-2 and TRBJ2-7, the full variable domain reads GAGVSQSPSNKVTEKGKDVELRCDPISGHTALYWYRQSLGQGLEFLIYFQGNSAPDKSGLPSDRFSAERTGGSVSTLTIQRTQQEDSAVYLCASSPTIPTQVEQYFGPGTRLTVT.

This clone was picked up a small number of times. This chain links TRBV2 with TRBJ1-6, with D tentatively TRBD1 (5 bases). The V end was cut by 10 bases, the J end by 8 bases, with 18 bases between. Looked up from germline, CDR1 is SNHLY and CDR2 is FYNNEI. The CDR3 contains 14 residues. CDR3 DNA sequence: TGTGCCACACAGGTGGCACCCGTGTATTCACCCCTCCACTTT. Translation: CATQVAPVYSPLHF.

Here the CDR3 DNA reads TGCGCCAGCAGCTTCTTAGCGGGGGGAGACACAGATACGCAGTATTTT. This sequence encodes CASSFLAGGDTDTQYF. The chain recombines TRBV5-1 with TRBJ2-3; the match to TRBD2 covers 10 bases. V dropped 2 bases and J dropped 2; count of bases not matched to a gene: 5. The germline CDR1 and CDR2 sequences are SGHRS and YFSETQ. This CDR3 contains 16 residues.

This clone was counted a single time. In the same sample, other DNA sequences code for this CDR3. The chain recombines TRBV2 with TRBJ2-5, with 7 bases aligning to TRBD1. The V gene's germline CDR1 is SNHLY and CDR2 FYNNEI. This CDR3 has 13 residues. The V gene end was trimmed by 8 bases and the J gene end by 2 bases; junction bases not matched to a gene: 5. This chain's CDR3 is CASSRDSQETQYF. As DNA, the CDR3 is TGTGCCAGCTCCCGGGACAGTCAAGAGACCCAGTACTTC.

The CDR3 coding sequence is TGCGCCAGCAGCCCGGGACAGGGGACCTACAATGAGCAGTTCTTC. It translates to CASSPGQGTYNEQFF. The chain joins TRBV5-1 to TRBJ2-1; 10 positions match TRBD1. The CDR3 sequence is 15 residues long. From germline, CDR1 is SGHRS and CDR2 YFSETQ. After removal of 4 bases from V and 2 bases from J, the junction contained 3 bases not matched to a gene. Complete variable domain (other parts from reference TRBV5-1 and TRBJ2-1): KAGVTQTPRYLIKTRGQQVTLSCSPISGHRSVSWYQQTPGQGLQFLFEYFSETQRNKGNFPGRFSGRQFSNSRSEMNVSTLELGDSALYLCASSPGQGTYNEQFFGPGTRLTVL.

This clone was found a few times. The chain uses TRBV6-5 and TRBJ1-2, with TRBD1 as a possible D gene (5 bases). From germline, CDR1 is MNHEY and CDR2 SVGAGI. Trimming left V 7 bases short and J 7 bases short, with 22 bases between. There are 15 residues in the CDR3. The CDR3 is CASTPPGEAAGGYTF. The CDR3, as DNA: TGTGCCAGCACTCCCCCGGGGGAGGCGGCGGGTGGCTACACCTTC.

The V call is TRBV6-1, the J call TRBJ2-7; 9 positions match TRBD2. The ends lost 10 bases at V and 0 bases at J; junction bases unmatched: 10. The CDR3 runs 15 residues. Germline values: CDR1 MNHNS, CDR2 SASEGT. CDR3 loop: CATLAAGGFSYEQYF. The DNA of the CDR3 is TGTGCCACCCTGGCAGCGGGGGGCTTCTCCTACGAGCAGTACTTC.

The gene calls are TRBV19 and TRBJ1-2; D call uncertain. V was cut by 1 base and J by 4 bases, with 10 bases left in between. Germline CDR1 is LNHDA and CDR2 is SQIVND (reference sequence). The CDR3 is 14 amino acids. This CDR3 is CASSIGGAIYGYTF. The CDR3 coding sequence is TGTGCCAGTAGTATAGGTGGAGCTATCTATGGCTACACCTTC.

Remarks on this clone: Other DNA sequences from this sample encode an identical CDR3 as well. V and J are TRBV19 and TRBJ1-2, with TRBD1 matching over 8 bases. In germline, CDR1 is LNHDA, CDR2 SQIVND (reference sequence). After removal of 2 bases from V and 8 bases from J, the junction contained 1 base not matched to a gene. The CDR3 loop spans 12 amino acids. CDR3 sequence reads: CASSIRDRGYTF. The CDR3 region has the DNA TGTGCCAGTAGTATACGGGACAGGGGCTACACCTTC.

The chain couples TRBV18 to TRBJ2-5, with 8 bases fitting TRBD1. Near its end, the DNA agrees better with TRBJ2-7, so the J call may be wrong. The CDR3 consists of 16 residues. CDR1 KGHSH and CDR2 LQKENI come from the germline V gene. The CDR3 sequence is CASSPPGQDPSYEQYF. Here the CDR3 DNA reads TGTGCCAGCTCACCTCCGGGACAGGACCCCTCCTACGAGCAGTACTTC.

This chain links TRBV4-1 with TRBJ1-2; D not resolved. CDR1 and CDR2 (germline): MGHRA, YSYEKL. The ends were cut back, 1 base at V and 6 bases at J, with 18 bases in the middle. The CDR3 runs 16 residues. CDR3 bases: TGCGCCAGCAGCCAAGTGCGGGCGGGGATGCCTGATGGCTACACCTTC. Translated: CASSQVRAGMPDGYTF.

The chain has TRBV5-1 and TRBJ1-4, with a tentative D call TRBD1 (5 bases). Trimming stripped 0 bases from V and 6 bases from J, with 9 bases between. CDR3 length: 14 amino acids. Germline V gene sequence: CDR1 SGHRS, CDR2 YFSETQ. CDR3 loop: CASSLAGGDEKLFF. The CDR3 DNA sequence: TGCGCCAGCAGCTTGGCCGGGGGTGATGAAAAACTGTTTTTT.

The rearrangement links TRBV19 to TRBJ1-2, with D unclear. V was shortened by 6 bases and J by 3 bases, with 8 bases between the two germline ends. Germline CDR1 and CDR2: LNHDA and SQIVND (reference sequence). The CDR3 sequence is 12 residues long. CDR3 nucleotides: TGTGCCAGTAGCCTTAGTGACTATGGCTACACCTTC. This translates into CASSLSDYGYTF.

This clone appeared a few times. The chain employs TRBV6-5 and TRBJ1-6; D is ambiguous. The V and J ends lost 8 bases and 5 bases respectively, with 10 bases between them. The CDR3 runs 13 residues. In germline, CDR1 is MNHEY, CDR2 SVGAGI. The CDR3 DNA reads as TGTGCCAGCCGAGGGAGCGATAATTCACCCCTCCACTTT. Translation: CASRGSDNSPLHF.

The chain couples TRBV5-1 to TRBJ2-3; D uncertain. V was pared by 5 bases and J by 0 bases, with 16 bases between. Germline CDR1 reads SGHRS; CDR2 reads YFSETQ. CDR3 size: 16 residues. CDR3 nucleotide sequence: TGCGCCAGCAGGGATTCAAGGAGTGCTAGCACAGATACGCAGTATTTT. Translation: CASRDSRSASTDTQYF.

This clone appeared a few times. This sequence joins TRBV18 and TRBJ1-4; D is possibly TRBD1 (6 bases). Germline values: CDR1 KGHSH, CDR2 LQKENI. The V and J ends lost 2 bases and 4 bases respectively, with 14 bases between them. The length of the CDR3 is 16 residues. The CDR3 loop is CASSPYPGQINEKLFF. For the CDR3, the DNA is TGTGCCAGCTCACCATATCCCGGACAGATTAATGAAAAACTGTTTTTT.

The chain recombines TRBV5-1 with TRBJ2-7, with 7 bases matching TRBD1. The germline gives CDR1 SGHRS, CDR2 YFSETQ. The CDR3 is made up of 14 amino acids. Trimming cost V 2 bases and J 3 bases; bases outside gene matches: 5. Here the CDR3 reads CASSFDRANYEQYF. The DNA for the CDR3 is TGCGCCAGCAGCTTCGACAGGGCAAACTACGAGCAGTACTTC. The full variable domain, completed using reference TRBV5-1 and TRBJ2-7, is KAGVTQTPRYLIKTRGQQVTLSCSPISGHRSVSWYQQTPGQGLQFLFEYFSETQRNKGNFPGRFSGRQFSNSRSEMNVSTLELGDSALYLCASSFDRANYEQYFGPGTRLTVT.